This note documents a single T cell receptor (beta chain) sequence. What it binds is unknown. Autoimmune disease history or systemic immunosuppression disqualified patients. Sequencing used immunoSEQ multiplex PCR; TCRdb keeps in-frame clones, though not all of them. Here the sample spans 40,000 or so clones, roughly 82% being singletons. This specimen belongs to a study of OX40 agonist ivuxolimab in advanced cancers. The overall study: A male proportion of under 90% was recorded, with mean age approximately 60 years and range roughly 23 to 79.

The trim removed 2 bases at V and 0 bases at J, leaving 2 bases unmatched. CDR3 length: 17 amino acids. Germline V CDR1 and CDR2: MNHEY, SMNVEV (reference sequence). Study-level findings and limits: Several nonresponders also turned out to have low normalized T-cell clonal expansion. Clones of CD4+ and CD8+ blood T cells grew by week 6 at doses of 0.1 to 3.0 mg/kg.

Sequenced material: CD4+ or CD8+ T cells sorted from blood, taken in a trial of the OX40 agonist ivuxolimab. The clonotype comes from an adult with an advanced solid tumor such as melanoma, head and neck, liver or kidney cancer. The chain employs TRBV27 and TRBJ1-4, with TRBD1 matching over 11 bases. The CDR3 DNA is TGTGCCAGCAGTTTAATGGGACAGGGGGCAACTAATGAAAAACTGTTTTTT. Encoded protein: CASSLMGQGATNEKLFF.